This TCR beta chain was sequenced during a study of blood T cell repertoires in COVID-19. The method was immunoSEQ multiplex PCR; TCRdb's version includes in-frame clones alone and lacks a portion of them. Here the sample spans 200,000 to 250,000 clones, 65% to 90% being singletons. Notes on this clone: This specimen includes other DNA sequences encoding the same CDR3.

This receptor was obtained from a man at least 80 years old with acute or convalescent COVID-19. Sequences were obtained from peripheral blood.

In DNA, the CDR3 is TGTGCCAGCTCTTTGTCGAGGGATACGCAGTATTTT. The encoded protein is CASSLSRDTQYF. The chain joins TRBV27 to TRBJ2-3; D is undetermined. The germline V gene encodes CDR1 MNHEY and CDR2 SMNVEV (reference sequence). The CDR3 has 12 residues. The V end was cut by 8 bases, the J end by 6 bases, with 12 bases between.